The 12 T cell receptor beta chains listed next were all sequenced from one sample in a study of identifying expanded T cells in peripheral blood. Libraries were prepared by immunoSEQ multiplex PCR; TCRdb keeps only in-frame clonotypes and omits some of them. The table records around 80,000 clones, 90% of them present only once. The specimen sequenced was blood. These receptors were obtained from a person between 18 and 75 years old in good health.

The gene calls are TRBV27 and TRBJ2-7; no clear D. The CDR3 loop spans 13 amino acids. V dropped 6 bases and J dropped 5 bases, with 14 bases sitting between them. CDR1 is MNHEY and CDR2 is SMNVEV in the germline V gene (reference sequence). The CDR3 bases are TGTGCCAGCAGCCACTATGACGGTAACGAGCAGTACTTC. As protein: CASSHYDGNEQYF.

In this sample, this clone turned up once. This chain joins TRBV18 and TRBJ2-3, with D possibly being TRBD1 (5 bases). Germline V gene sequence: CDR1 KGHSH, CDR2 LQKENI. Trimming cost V 4 bases and J 1 base, with 6 bases left between them. The CDR3 sequence is 13 residues long. CDR3 in DNA: TGTGCCAGCTCACAAGGGGGCACAGATACGCAGTATTTT. This codes for CASSQGGTDTQYF. The full variable domain, completed using reference TRBV18 and TRBJ2-3, is NAGVMQNPRHLVRRRGQEARLRCSPMKGHSHVYWYRQLPEEGLKFMVYLQKENIIDESGMPKERFSAEFPKEGPSILRIQQVVRGDSAAYFCASSQGGTDTQYFGPGTRLTVL.

This clone was observed once. J is TRBJ1-1 and V is TRBV6-6, with D possibly matching TRBD1 (6 bases). The V end lost 5 bases, the J end lost 3 bases, and 16 bases lay between the germline ends. Germline V gene lookup returns CDR1 MNHNY and CDR2 SVGAGI (reference sequence). CDR3 size: 15 residues. The CDR3 here is CASSPRTATHTEAFF. The CDR3 bases are TGTGCCAGCAGTCCAAGGACAGCGACACACACTGAAGCTTTCTTT.

This clone showed up just a few times. The chain combines TRBV7-2 with TRBJ2-1; 11 nucleotides agree with TRBD2. V trimming: 4 bases; J trimming: 4 bases; junction bases outside the gene matches: 3. This CDR3 region has 15 residues. Per germline, CDR1 SGHTA and CDR2 FQGNSA. CDR3 in amino acids: CASSYIAGGYNEQFF. The CDR3 nucleotides are TGTGCCAGCAGCTATATAGCGGGAGGGTACAATGAGCAGTTCTTC.

The V gene is TRBV5-6, the J gene TRBJ2-1; D is perhaps TRBD2 (5 bases). The CDR3 loop spans 13 amino acids. V shed 4 bases and J shed 3 bases, with 8 bases lying between them. Germline CDR1 reads SGHDT; CDR2 reads YYEEEE. The CDR3 sequence: CASSTGVYNEQFF. The CDR3 DNA follows: TGTGCCAGCAGCACCGGGGTCTACAATGAGCAGTTCTTC.

The rearrangement joins TRBV5-1 to TRBJ2-2; no clear D gene. The CDR3 spans 15 residues. From germline, CDR1 is SGHRS and CDR2 YFSETQ. V shed 0 bases and J shed 5 bases, with 11 bases lying between them. Here the CDR3 reads CASSLDDPGTGELFF. The DNA of the CDR3 is TGCGCCAGCAGCTTGGATGACCCGGGTACCGGGGAGCTGTTTTTT.

The chain is built from TRBV12-5 and TRBJ2-3, with a possible D match to TRBD1 (6 bases). The CDR3 consists of 16 residues. Germline CDR1 and CDR2: LGHNT and FRNRAP. With 6 bases removed from V and 2 bases from J, the gap between germline ends came to 18 bases. Written as DNA, the CDR3 is TGTGCTAGTGGGACCCCCGCAGGGGTCCTCACAGATACGCAGTATTTT. Encoded protein: CASGTPAGVLTDTQYF.

The chain's CDR3 is CASSVQGGNEQFF. CDR3 DNA: TGTGCCAGCAGTGTACAGGGAGGCAATGAGCAGTTCTTC. V gene TRBV6-4 combines with J gene TRBJ2-1; D possibly matches TRBD1 or TRBD2 (6 bases each). Per germline, CDR1 MRHNA and CDR2 SNTAGT. CDR3 length: 13 residues. The V and J ends lost 4 bases and 6 bases respectively, with 10 bases between them.

V and J are TRBV28 and TRBJ2-7, with a possible D match to TRBD1 (7 bases). This CDR3 comprises 13 residues. With 6 bases removed from V and 2 bases from J, the gap between germline ends came to 11 bases. Germline V gives CDR1 MDHEN, CDR2 SYDVKM. In DNA, the CDR3 is TGTGCCAGCAGGGGGGGACAGCCCTACGAGCAGTACTTC. Amino acids: CASRGGQPYEQYF. Complete variable domain (other parts from reference TRBV28 and TRBJ2-7): DVKVTQSSRYLVKRTGEKVFLECVQDMDHENMFWYRQDPGLGLRLIYFSYDVKMKEKGDIPEGYSVSREKKERFSLILESASTNQTSMYLCASRGGQPYEQYFGPGTRLTVT.

The chain employs TRBV5-5 and TRBJ1-2, with D tentatively TRBD1 (6 bases). This CDR3 region has 13 residues. Trimming stripped 5 bases from V and 4 bases from J, with 12 bases between. The germline V gene has CDR1 SGHKS and CDR2 YYEKEE (reference sequence). The CDR3 spells CASSSDRSYGYTF. The DNA of the CDR3 is TGTGCCAGCAGTTCGGACAGAAGCTATGGCTACACCTTC.

The rearrangement joins TRBV4-1 to TRBJ2-1; TRBD2 aligns across 10 bases. Germline CDR1 reads MGHRA; CDR2 reads YSYEKL. The CDR3 extends over 19 amino acids. With V trimmed by 4 bases and J by 5 bases, 17 bases remained unmatched. The CDR3: CASSRSSGLLAGWDNEQFF. The CDR3, as DNA: TGCGCCAGCAGCCGGTCCTCAGGGTTACTAGCGGGATGGGACAATGAGCAGTTCTTC.

The chain recombines TRBV28 with TRBJ2-7, with 11 nucleotides matching TRBD1. The junction had 7 bases not matched to a gene; V was cut back by 0 bases and J by 6 bases. This CDR3 is 16 amino acids long. The germline CDR1 and CDR2 sequences are MDHEN and SYDVKM. The CDR3 reads CASSLWGQGERSEQYF. The CDR3 DNA is TGTGCCAGCAGTTTATGGGGACAGGGGGAGAGGTCCGAGCAGTACTTC.